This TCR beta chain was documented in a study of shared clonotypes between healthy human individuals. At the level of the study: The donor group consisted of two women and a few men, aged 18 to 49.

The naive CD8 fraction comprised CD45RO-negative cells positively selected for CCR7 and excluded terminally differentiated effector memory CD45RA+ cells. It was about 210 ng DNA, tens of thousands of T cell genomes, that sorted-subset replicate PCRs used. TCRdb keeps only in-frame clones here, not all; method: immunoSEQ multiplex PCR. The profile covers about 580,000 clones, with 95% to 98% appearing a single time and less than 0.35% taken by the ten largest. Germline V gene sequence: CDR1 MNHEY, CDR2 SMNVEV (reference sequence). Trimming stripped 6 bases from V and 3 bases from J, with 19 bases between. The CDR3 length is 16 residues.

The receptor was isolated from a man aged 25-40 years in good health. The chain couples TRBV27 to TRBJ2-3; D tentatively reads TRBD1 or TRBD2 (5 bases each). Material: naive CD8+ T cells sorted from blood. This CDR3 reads CASSPNPGRRTDTQYF. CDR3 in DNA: TGTGCCAGCAGCCCAAATCCGGGACGCCGAACAGATACGCAGTATTTT.